This T cell receptor (beta chain) came from a study of CD8 T cells in ankylosing spondylitis. This clonotype was detected a few times. From the 5' RACE reads, TCRdb called clonotypes with MiXCR, one entry per CDR3 protein. The top ten hold approximately 1% of the sample, which has some 340,000 distinct CDR3 sequences, approximately 15% seen once. Germline CDR1 is SGHAT and CDR2 is FQNNGV. V lost 3 bases to trimming and J lost 0 bases, with 11 bases between them. This CDR3 has 16 residues. Specimen: blood, either unsorted or a sorted T cell fraction (not recorded which). The chain uses TRBV11-2 and TRBJ2-2; D tentatively reads TRBD1 or TRBD2 (5 bases each). The clonotype comes from a male donor with ankylosing spondylitis or in good health (not recorded which). The CDR3 sequence is CASSFGGRANTGELFF. The CDR3, as DNA: TGTGCCAGCAGCTTTGGGGGTAGGGCGAACACCGGGGAGCTGTTTTTT.